These 26 T cell receptor beta chains came from one sample sequenced in a study of Ad26.COV2.S vaccination and SARS-CoV-2 variants. The data were produced by immunoSEQ multiplex PCR, yet TCRdb's version contains in-frame clones alone and is incomplete. The sample has 440,000 or so clones; around 92% are singletons. Specified treatment: roughly 19 received Ad26.COV2.S at low or high dose, single or two shots; roughly five received placebo; per-sample allocation not given. Each sample was drawn 63 days after the first injection (of vaccine or placebo). The source material was peripheral blood, sampled in a trial of Ad26.COV2.S vaccine versus placebo. The source of these receptors is a person aged 18-65 years who received the Ad26.COV2.S COVID-19 vaccine or a placebo.

This chain connects TRBV5-6 to TRBJ2-7, with TRBD1 as a possible D gene (5 bases). The CDR3 spans 16 residues. The V and J ends lost 2 bases and 0 bases respectively, with 15 bases between them. The germline V gene encodes CDR1 SGHDT and CDR2 YYEEEE. CDR3 in DNA: TGTGCCAGCAGCTTTTGGGGCAGTAGGAGCTCCTACGAGCAGTACTTC. Residues: CASSFWGSRSSYEQYF. Based on the CDR3 plus reference TRBV5-6 and TRBJ2-7, the full variable domain is DAGVTQSPTHLIKTRGQQVTLRCSPKSGHDTVSWYQQALGQGPQFIFQYYEEEERQRGNFPDRFSGHQFPNYSSELNVNALLLGDSALYLCASSFWGSRSSYEQYFGPGTRLTVT.

The V and J genes are TRBV2 and TRBJ1-2; D gene uncertain. Per germline, CDR1 SNHLY and CDR2 FYNNEI. Trimming took off 3 bases at V and 4 bases at J, with 15 bases between the two ends. The CDR3 is made up of 15 amino acids. Here the CDR3 reads CASSEMVSWSYGYTF. The CDR3 DNA reads as TGTGCCAGCAGTGAGATGGTGAGCTGGAGCTATGGCTACACCTTC.

The rearrangement uses TRBV28 and TRBJ1-3; D may be TRBD1 (6 bases). The CDR3 totals 14 residues. Germline V gives CDR1 MDHEN, CDR2 SYDVKM. The V end was cut by 6 bases, the J end by 5 bases, with 14 bases between. This CDR3 reads CASRVQGRRNTIYF. CDR3 nucleotides: TGTGCCAGCAGAGTACAGGGAAGGAGAAACACCATATATTTT.

The chain carries TRBV3-1 (or the pseudogene TRBV3-2) and TRBJ1-2, with D tentatively TRBD1 (6 bases). Germline lookup yields CDR1 LGHDT and CDR2 YNNKEL (reference sequence). Trimming shortened V by 0 bases and J by 4 bases, and 18 bases separated the two germline ends. The CDR3 spans 17 residues. CDR3 region: CASSQDRADSILYGYTF. CDR3 sequence (DNA): TGTGCCAGCAGCCAAGATCGTGCGGACAGCATACTCTATGGCTACACCTTC.

Only a few counts were recorded for this clone. The chain carries TRBV19 and TRBJ1-2; 9 bases agree with TRBD1. Trimming took 6 bases from V and 0 from J; bases not matched to a gene: 5. The CDR3 loop spans 15 amino acids. Germline V CDR1 and CDR2: LNHDA, SQIVND (reference sequence). Here the CDR3 reads CASSPGTGPNYGYTF. DNA for the CDR3: TGTGCCAGTAGCCCCGGGACAGGGCCTAACTATGGCTACACCTTC.

The V call is TRBV27, the J call TRBJ1-2; TRBD1 agrees at 7 bases. CDR1 is MNHEY, CDR2 SMNVEV, per germline (reference sequence). The CDR3 extends over 12 amino acids. V dropped 4 bases and J dropped 7; count of bases not matched to a gene: 3. DNA of the CDR3: TGTGCCAGCAGTTCGCGACAGGGTGGCTACACCTTC. It yields the protein CASSSRQGGYTF.

V usage is TRBV6-5 and J usage is TRBJ2-1; D ambiguous. Trimming left V 4 bases short and J 0 bases short, with 7 bases between. The CDR3 covers 14 residues. Germline V gene lookup returns CDR1 MNHEY and CDR2 SVGAGI. The CDR3 DNA reads TGTGCCAGCAGTTCAGAGTCCTCCTACAATGAGCAGTTCTTC. As protein: CASSSESSYNEQFF.

This clone was counted once. The sample has other DNA sequences that encode this CDR3 too. The J gene is TRBJ1-4, the V gene TRBV18; D unresolved. This CDR3 spans 13 amino acids. Per the germline V gene, CDR1 is KGHSH and CDR2 is LQKENI. V was pared by 1 base and J by 7 bases, with 7 bases between. The CDR3 DNA reads as TGTGCCAGCTCACCACAGGGCGGTGAAAAACTGTTTTTT. This encodes CASSPQGGEKLFF.

The chain employs TRBV7-2 and TRBJ2-5; 12 bases match TRBD2. Losses at the gene ends were 0 bases for V and 5 bases for J; bases not matched to a gene: 4. The CDR3 covers 16 residues. Germline V gene data show CDR1 as SGHTA and CDR2 as FQGNSA. The CDR3 DNA is TGTGCCAGCAGCTTAGCGCGTACTAGCGGGGGGGAGACCCAGTACTTC. Amino acids: CASSLARTSGGETQYF.

This clone was recorded only once. This chain links TRBV5-6 with TRBJ1-1; the D gene is possibly TRBD1 (6 bases). The length of the CDR3 is 17 residues. Germline V CDR1 and CDR2: SGHDT, YYEEEE. V shed 7 bases and J shed 1 base, with 23 bases lying between them. CDR3 bases: TGTGCCAGCCTGGTTTTTGCCGCGGACAGCCGGAACACTGAAGCTTTCTTT. Its translation is CASLVFAADSRNTEAFF. Filled out from reference TRBV5-6 and TRBJ1-1, the complete variable domain reads DAGVTQSPTHLIKTRGQQVTLRCSPKSGHDTVSWYQQALGQGPQFIFQYYEEEERQRGNFPDRFSGHQFPNYSSELNVNALLLGDSALYLCASLVFAADSRNTEAFFGQGTRLTVV.

The chain links TRBV6-2 or TRBV6-3 to TRBJ2-1, with no clear D. The CDR3 spans 14 residues. The V gene lost 2 bases and the J gene lost 7 bases, with 12 bases spanning the gap. Germline V gene lookup returns CDR1 MNHEY and CDR2 SVGEGT. The CDR3: CASSYGVVLNEQFF. CDR3 nucleotides: TGTGCCAGCAGTTACGGGGTGGTGTTAAATGAGCAGTTCTTC.

The chain links TRBV5-1 to TRBJ2-3; D is undetermined. The CDR3 has 14 residues. The ends were cut back, 2 bases at V and 4 bases at J, with 11 bases in the middle. Looked up from germline, CDR1 is SGHRS and CDR2 is YFSETQ. In DNA, the CDR3 is TGCGCCAGCAGCTTCGAGGTCGTGTCAGATACGCAGTATTTT. This gives the protein CASSFEVVSDTQYF.

V and J are TRBV2 and TRBJ1-2; the match to TRBD1 covers 9 bases. CDR1 and CDR2 from the germline V gene are SNHLY and FYNNEI. The CDR3 has 16 residues. The CDR3 DNA follows: TGTGCTTTCTACAGGGACAGGGAACCTTTAAACTATGGCTACACCTTC. It is translated as CAFYRDREPLNYGYTF.

J is TRBJ2-3 and V is TRBV18; D is ambiguous. Germline lookup yields CDR1 KGHSH and CDR2 LQKENI. V lost 1 base and J 4 bases, leaving 3 bases between the germline ends. This CDR3 has 12 amino acids. The CDR3 spells CASSPLADTQYF. For the CDR3, the DNA is TGTGCCAGCTCACCACTCGCAGATACGCAGTATTTT.

The rearrangement joins TRBV19 to TRBJ1-2; 9 bases map to TRBD1. There are 14 residues in the CDR3. The trim removed 4 bases at V and 8 bases at J, leaving 8 bases unmatched. Germline loops: CDR1 LNHDA, CDR2 SQIVND (reference sequence). The CDR3: CASSTQTGGNGYTF. CDR3 DNA sequence: TGTGCCAGTAGTACCCAGACAGGGGGAAACGGCTACACCTTC. The variable domain in full, completed from reference TRBV19 and TRBJ1-2, reads DGGITQSPKYLFRKEGQNVTLSCEQNLNHDAMYWYRQDPGQGLRLIYYSQIVNDFQKGDIAEGYSVSREKKESFPLTVTSAQKNPTAFYLCASSTQTGGNGYTFGSGTRLTVV.

The chain uses TRBV6-2 or TRBV6-3 and TRBJ1-5; TRBD1 aligns across 8 bases. The V gene's germline CDR1 is MNHEY and CDR2 SVGEGT. This CDR3 has 15 residues. Trimming took 5 bases from V and 7 from J; bases not matched to a gene: 10. The DNA of the CDR3 is TGTGCCAGCAGTGACCTGGACAGGGACCGCCAGCCCCAGCATTTT. Residues: CASSDLDRDRQPQHF.

The gene calls are TRBV5-3 and TRBJ1-1; maybe TRBD1 (5 bases). TRBV5-3 is assigned to the ORF class and has an uncertain function. With 5 bases removed from V and 1 base from J, the gap between germline ends came to 15 bases. The CDR3 consists of 15 residues. The CDR3 loop is CARRSGVQENTEAFF. The CDR3 nucleotides are TGTGCCAGAAGGTCCGGGGTACAGGAGAACACTGAAGCTTTCTTT.

This rearrangement joins TRBV7-2 to TRBJ2-5, with D maybe TRBD2 (5 bases). The germline gives CDR1 SGHTA, CDR2 FQGNSA. This CDR3 region has 13 residues. Trimming removed 2 bases from V and 5 bases from J, with 9 bases in between. This CDR3 reads CASSLLRVETQYF. The CDR3 DNA sequence: TGTGCCAGCAGCTTATTGCGGGTGGAGACCCAGTACTTC.

Comment on this clone: Other DNA sequences in this specimen translate into the identical CDR3. The chain links TRBV27 to TRBJ1-1, with unresolved D. V lost 2 bases, J lost 1 base, and 5 bases lay in between. The CDR3 runs 13 residues. Per the germline V gene, CDR1 is MNHEY and CDR2 is SMNVEV (reference sequence). The CDR3 here is CASSLRENTEAFF. CDR3 in DNA: TGTGCCAGCAGTTTAAGGGAGAACACTGAAGCTTTCTTT.

This chain's CDR3 is CASRPSPGERLNYGYTF. The CDR3 DNA reads TGTGCCAGCCGCCCCTCTCCTGGTGAGAGATTAAACTATGGCTACACCTTC. J is TRBJ1-2 and V is TRBV28; D unclear. The CDR3 has 17 residues. The germline CDR1 and CDR2 sequences are MDHEN and SYDVKM. V lost 8 bases to trimming and J lost 2 bases, with 24 bases between them.

This chain links TRBV7-8 with TRBJ2-3; TRBD2 matches at 8 bases. V trimming: 5 bases; J trimming: 4 bases; junction bases outside the gene matches: 11. This CDR3 has 16 amino acids. Germline CDR1 and CDR2: SGHVS and FQNEAQ. The CDR3 protein is CASSKFGGGSADTQYF. As DNA, the CDR3 is TGTGCCAGCAGCAAGTTCGGCGGGGGGTCGGCAGATACGCAGTATTTT. The full variable domain, with the rest looked up from reference TRBV7-8 and TRBJ2-3, is GAGVSQSPRYKVAKRGQDVALRCDPISGHVSLFWYQQALGQGPEFLTYFQNEAQLDKSGLPSDRFFAERPEGSVSTLKIQRTQQEDSAVYLCASSKFGGGSADTQYFGPGTRLTVL.

J is TRBJ1-6 and V is TRBV5-7, with 7 bases fitting TRBD1. TRBV5-7 is assigned to the ORF class and has an uncertain function. The CDR3 runs 15 residues. The ends lost 6 bases at V and 9 bases at J; junction bases unmatched: 12. CDR3 loop: CASTPRTGPLSPLHF. The CDR3, as DNA: TGTGCCAGCACCCCTAGGACAGGTCCACTTTCACCCCTCCACTTT.

The V gene is TRBV10-3, the J gene TRBJ2-7; 9 bases are a match to TRBD1. The CDR3 has 14 residues. Germline V CDR1 and CDR2: ENHRY, SYGVKD. V lost 8 bases to trimming and J lost 0 bases; unmatched junction nucleotides: 5. The CDR3, as DNA: TGTGCCATCTCCCGGGACAGGGACTCCTACGAGCAGTACTTC. Its protein product is CAISRDRDSYEQYF.

The rearrangement uses TRBV11-2 and TRBJ2-3, with TRBD2 matching over 10 bases. Germline loops: CDR1 SGHAT, CDR2 FQNNGV. This CDR3 contains 16 residues. V was clipped by 5 bases and J by 4 bases; unmatched bases: 9. As DNA, the CDR3 is TGTGCCAGCAGCAATCCGAGCGGGGGGGCATCAGATACGCAGTATTTT. Translated, it gives CASSNPSGGASDTQYF.

This sequence joins TRBV4-1 and TRBJ1-2, with D tentatively TRBD1 (5 bases). The germline V gene has CDR1 MGHRA and CDR2 YSYEKL. This CDR3 is 15 amino acids long. The V end was cut by 0 bases, the J end by 5 bases, with 13 bases between. The CDR3 is CASSQDPGSRYGYTF. For the CDR3, the DNA is TGCGCCAGCAGCCAAGATCCAGGGAGCCGATATGGCTACACCTTC.

The chain combines TRBV5-1 with TRBJ1-2; 8 bases map to TRBD1. Germline V gives CDR1 SGHRS, CDR2 YFSETQ. CDR3 length equals 14 residues. The J segment lost 4 bases and the V segment lost 5 bases, leaving 7 bases of the junction unmatched. The CDR3 loop is CASRPDRGRYGYTF. The CDR3 DNA sequence: TGCGCCAGCAGACCAGACAGGGGCCGCTATGGCTACACCTTC.